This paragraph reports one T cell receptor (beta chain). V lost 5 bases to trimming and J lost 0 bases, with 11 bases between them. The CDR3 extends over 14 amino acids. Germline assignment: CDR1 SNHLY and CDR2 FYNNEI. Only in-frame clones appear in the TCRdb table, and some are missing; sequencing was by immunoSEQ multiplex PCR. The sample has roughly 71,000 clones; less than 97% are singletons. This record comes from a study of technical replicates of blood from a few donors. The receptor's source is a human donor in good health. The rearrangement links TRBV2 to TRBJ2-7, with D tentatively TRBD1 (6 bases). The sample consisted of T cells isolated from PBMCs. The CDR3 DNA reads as TGTGCCAGCAGTACAGGGTCCTTCTCCTACGAGCAGTACTTC. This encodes CASSTGSFSYEQYF.